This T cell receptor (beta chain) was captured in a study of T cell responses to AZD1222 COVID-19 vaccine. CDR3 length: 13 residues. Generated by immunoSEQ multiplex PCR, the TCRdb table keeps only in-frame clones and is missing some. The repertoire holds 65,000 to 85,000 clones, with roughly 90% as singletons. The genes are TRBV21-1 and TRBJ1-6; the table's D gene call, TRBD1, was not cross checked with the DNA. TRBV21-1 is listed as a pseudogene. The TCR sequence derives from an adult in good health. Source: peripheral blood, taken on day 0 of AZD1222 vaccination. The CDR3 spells CASSDSIDSPLHF. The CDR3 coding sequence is TGTGCCAGCAGTGACAGCATTGATTCACCCCTCCACTTT.